This is a list of T cell receptor beta chains from one sample in a study of radiotherapy plus CTLA-4 blockade in lung cancer. TCRdb's table, derived via immunoSEQ multiplex PCR, lists solely in-frame clones and lacks some. The sample consists of 75,000 or so clones, approximately 80% of them appearing once. The sequences come from peripheral blood, collected from a patient treated with radiotherapy plus ipilimumab. The receptors were gathered from a human donor with non-small cell lung cancer who had a complete response to radiotherapy plus ipilimumab. Each CDR3 is given without its conserved first and last residue.

v_gene	j_gene	CDR3aa
TRBV4-3	TRBJ2-7	ASSQDRGNSAYEQY
TRBV5-1	TRBJ1-1	ASSTGTGGTEAF
TRBV28	TRBJ1-5	ASSPPMGGWSNQPQH
TRBV10-1	TRBJ2-5	ASSPGGVQETQY
TRBV5-1	TRBJ1-6	ASSLYQRDSKNSPLH
TRBV9	TRBJ1-6	ASSGQQYSPLH
TRBV9	TRBJ2-1	ASSVVAGGPDEQF
TRBV11-3	TRBJ1-2	ASSPTGDYGYT
TRBV2	TRBJ1-1	ASSRDSNTEAF
TRBV5-6	TRBJ1-5	ASSLDGYSNQPQH